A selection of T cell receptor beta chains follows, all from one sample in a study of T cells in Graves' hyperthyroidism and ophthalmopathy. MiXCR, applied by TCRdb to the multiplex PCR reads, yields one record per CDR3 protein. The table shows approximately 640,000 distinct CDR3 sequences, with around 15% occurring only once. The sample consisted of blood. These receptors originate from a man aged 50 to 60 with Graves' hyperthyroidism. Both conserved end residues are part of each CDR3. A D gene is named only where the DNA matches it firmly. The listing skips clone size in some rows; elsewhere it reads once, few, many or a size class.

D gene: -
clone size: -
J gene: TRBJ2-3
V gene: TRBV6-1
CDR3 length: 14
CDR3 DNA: TGTGCCAGCAGTTCGGACTGGAGCACAGATACGCAGTATTTT
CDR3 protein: CASSSDWSTDTQYF

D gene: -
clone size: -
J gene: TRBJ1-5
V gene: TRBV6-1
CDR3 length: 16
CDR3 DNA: TGTGCCAGCAGGACCAAACGGGGAACGGACGATCAGCCCCAGCATTTT
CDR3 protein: CASRTKRGTDDQPQHF

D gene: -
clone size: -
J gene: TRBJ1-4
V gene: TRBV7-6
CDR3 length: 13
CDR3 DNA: TGTGCCAGCGGAGGCACAACTAATGAAAAACTGTTTTTT
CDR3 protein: CASGGTTNEKLFF

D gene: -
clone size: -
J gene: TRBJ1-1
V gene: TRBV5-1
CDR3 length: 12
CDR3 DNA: TGCGCCAGCAGCGCGGACCGCTTCAAAGCTTTCTTT
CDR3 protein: CASSADRFKAFF

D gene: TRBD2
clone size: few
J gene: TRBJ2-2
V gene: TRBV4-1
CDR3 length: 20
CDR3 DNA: TGCGCCAGCAGCCACCTTCCTCCGGGACTAGCGGGAGGGCATTCTGGGGAGCTGTTTTTT
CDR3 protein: CASSHLPPGLAGGHSGELFF

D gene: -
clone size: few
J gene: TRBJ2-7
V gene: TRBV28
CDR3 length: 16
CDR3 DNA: TGTGCCAGCAGTTTAGGGGGAGGGGGTTATTCCTACGAGCAGTACTTC
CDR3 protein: CASSLGGGGYSYEQYF

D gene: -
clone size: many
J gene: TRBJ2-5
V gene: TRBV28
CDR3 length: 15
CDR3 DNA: TGTGCCAGCAGTCCCCTCGGCAGGGGCGGTGAGACCCAGTACTTC
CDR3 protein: CASSPLGRGGETQYF

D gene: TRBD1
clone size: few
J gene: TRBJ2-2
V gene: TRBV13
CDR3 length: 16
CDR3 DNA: TGTGCCAGCAGTCAATCCCCGGGACAGGGTACCGGGGAGCTGTTTTTT
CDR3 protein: CASSQSPGQGTGELFF

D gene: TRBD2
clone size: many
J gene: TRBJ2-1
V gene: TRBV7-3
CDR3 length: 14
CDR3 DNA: TGTGCCAGCAGCTTGATAGCGGGGTTCAATGAGCAGTTCTTC
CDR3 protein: CASSLIAGFNEQFF

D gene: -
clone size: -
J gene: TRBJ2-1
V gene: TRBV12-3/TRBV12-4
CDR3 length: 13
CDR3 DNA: TGTGCCAGCCGACTCTCCCGGAGGGATGAGCAGTTCTTC
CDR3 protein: CASRLSRRDEQFF

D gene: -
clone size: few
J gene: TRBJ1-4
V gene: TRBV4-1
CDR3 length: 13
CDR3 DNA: TGCGCCAGCAGCCACCGGGGGGGTGAAAAACTGTTTTTT
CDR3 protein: CASSHRGGEKLFF

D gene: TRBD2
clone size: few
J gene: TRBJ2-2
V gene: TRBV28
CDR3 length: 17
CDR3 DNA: TGTGCCAGCAGTTTGGTACTAGCGGGAGGAAGGACCGGGGAGCTGTTTTTT
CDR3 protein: CASSLVLAGGRTGELFF

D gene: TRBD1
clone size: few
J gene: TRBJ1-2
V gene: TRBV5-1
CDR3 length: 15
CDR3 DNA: TGCGCCAGCAGCTTGACGGGACAGTCAAACTATGGCTACACCTTC
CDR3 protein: CASSLTGQSNYGYTF

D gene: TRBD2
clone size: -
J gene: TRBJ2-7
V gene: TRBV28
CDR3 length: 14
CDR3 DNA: TGTGCCAGCATCCGGGGGGGCCCCTATTACGAGCAGTACTTC
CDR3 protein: CASIRGGPYYEQYF

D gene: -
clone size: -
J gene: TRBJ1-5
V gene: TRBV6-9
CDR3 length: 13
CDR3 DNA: TGTGCCAGCGGTTACGGGGGTAATCAGCCCCAGCATTTT
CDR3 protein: CASGYGGNQPQHF

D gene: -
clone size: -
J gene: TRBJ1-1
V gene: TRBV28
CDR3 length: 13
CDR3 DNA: TGTGCCAGCAGGAAAGTCGGCCGTTCTGAAGCTTTCTTT
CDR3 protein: CASRKVGRSEAFF

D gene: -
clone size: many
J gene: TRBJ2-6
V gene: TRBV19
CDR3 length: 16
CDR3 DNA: TGTGCCAGTAGTCCCCTGACAGACCTCGGGGCCAACGTCCTGACTTTC
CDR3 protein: CASSPLTDLGANVLTF

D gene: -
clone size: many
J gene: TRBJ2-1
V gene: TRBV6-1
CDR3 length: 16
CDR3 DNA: TGTGCCAGCAGTGGCGGTCGGGGGGCTGCCTACAATGAGCAGTTCTTC
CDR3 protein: CASSGGRGAAYNEQFF

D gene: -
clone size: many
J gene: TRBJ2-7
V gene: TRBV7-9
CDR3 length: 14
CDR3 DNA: TGTGCCAGCAGCTTAGAGCTACAGTCCTACGAGCAGTACTTC
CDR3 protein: CASSLELQSYEQYF

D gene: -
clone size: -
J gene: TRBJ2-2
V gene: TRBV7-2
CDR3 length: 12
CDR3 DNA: TGTGCCAGCAATTGGATCACCGGGGAGCTGTTTTTT
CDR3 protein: CASNWITGELFF

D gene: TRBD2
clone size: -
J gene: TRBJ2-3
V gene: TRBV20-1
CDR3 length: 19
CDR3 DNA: TGCAGTGCTAGATCGGGGACTAGCGGGAGGTCCCACCTCACAGATACGCAGTATTTT
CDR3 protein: CSARSGTSGRSHLTDTQYF

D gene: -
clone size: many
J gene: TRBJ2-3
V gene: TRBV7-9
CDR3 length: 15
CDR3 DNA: TGTGCCAGCAGCTTAAGTCAGGCTTTCACAGATACGCAGTATTTT
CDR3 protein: CASSLSQAFTDTQYF

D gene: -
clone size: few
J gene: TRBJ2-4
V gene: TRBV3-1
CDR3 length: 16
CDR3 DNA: TGTGCCAGCAGCCAAGATTGGAATTCATCCAAAAACATTCAGTACTTC
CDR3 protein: CASSQDWNSSKNIQYF

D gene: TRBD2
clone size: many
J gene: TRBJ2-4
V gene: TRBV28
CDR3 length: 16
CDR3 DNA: TGTGCCAGCAAGACTAGCGGGACGTTAGCCAAAAACATTCAGTACTTC
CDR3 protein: CASKTSGTLAKNIQYF

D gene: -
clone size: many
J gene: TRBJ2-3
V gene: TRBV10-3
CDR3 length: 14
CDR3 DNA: TGTGCCATCAGTGAGTCCATTGGTACAGATACGCAGTATTTT
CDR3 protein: CAISESIGTDTQYF

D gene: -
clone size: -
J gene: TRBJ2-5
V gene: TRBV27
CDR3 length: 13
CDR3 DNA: TGTGCCAGCAGTTTATCACCCCCGGTGACCCAGTACTTC
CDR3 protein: CASSLSPPVTQYF

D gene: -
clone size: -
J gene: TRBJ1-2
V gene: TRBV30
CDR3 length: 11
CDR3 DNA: TGTGCCTGGAGTGAGAACTATGGCTACACCTTC
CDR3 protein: CAWSENYGYTF

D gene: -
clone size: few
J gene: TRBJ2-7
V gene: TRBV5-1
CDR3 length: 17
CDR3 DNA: TGCGCCAGCAGCTACAAGGCATTGGGGGGCGCAGGAGGCGAGCAGTACTTC
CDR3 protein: CASSYKALGGAGGEQYF

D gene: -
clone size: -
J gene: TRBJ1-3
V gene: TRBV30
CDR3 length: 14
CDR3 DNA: TGTGCCTGGAGTGTAGAACGGTCTGGAAACACCATATATTTT
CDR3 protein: CAWSVERSGNTIYF

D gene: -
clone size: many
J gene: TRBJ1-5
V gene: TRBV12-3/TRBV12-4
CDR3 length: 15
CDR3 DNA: TGTGCCAGCAGTTTAACGAATAGGGAATACCAGCCCCAGCATTTT
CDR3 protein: CASSLTNREYQPQHF

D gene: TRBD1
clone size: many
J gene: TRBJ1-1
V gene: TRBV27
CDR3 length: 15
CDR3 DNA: TGTGCCAGCAGCCCCCAGACAGGGGGGAACACTGAAGCTTTCTTT
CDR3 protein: CASSPQTGGNTEAFF

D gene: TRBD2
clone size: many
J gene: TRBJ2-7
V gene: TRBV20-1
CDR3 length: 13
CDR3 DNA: TGCAGTGTTAGGACTAGCGGACGCTACGAGCAGTACTTC
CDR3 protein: CSVRTSGRYEQYF

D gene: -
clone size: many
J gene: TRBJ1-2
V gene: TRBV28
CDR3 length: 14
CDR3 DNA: TGTGCCAGCAGTTTATTATCAGGAAGCTATGGCTACACCTTC
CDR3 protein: CASSLLSGSYGYTF

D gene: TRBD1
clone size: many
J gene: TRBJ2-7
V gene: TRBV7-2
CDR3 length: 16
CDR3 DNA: TGTGCCAGCACCGAAACAGGGGGCTCCTACTCCTACGAGCAGTACTTC
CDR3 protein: CASTETGGSYSYEQYF

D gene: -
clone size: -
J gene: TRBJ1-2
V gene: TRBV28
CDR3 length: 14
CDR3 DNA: TGTGCCAGCAGTTTTGGCAGAACTAACTATGGCTACACCTTC
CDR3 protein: CASSFGRTNYGYTF

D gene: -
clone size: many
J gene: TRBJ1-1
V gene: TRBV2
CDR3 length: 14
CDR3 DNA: TGTGCCAGCAACCAAGACAGGTTCGACACTGAAGCTTTCTTT
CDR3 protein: CASNQDRFDTEAFF

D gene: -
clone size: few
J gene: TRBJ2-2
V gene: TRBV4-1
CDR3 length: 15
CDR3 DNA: TGCGCCAGCAGCCCCTTCACAGGGTCGGACGGGGAGCTGTTTTTT
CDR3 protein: CASSPFTGSDGELFF

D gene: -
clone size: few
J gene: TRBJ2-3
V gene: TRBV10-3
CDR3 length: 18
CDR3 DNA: TGTGCCATCAGTGGGAAAGTAGGGACGGAATCTAGCACAGATACGCAGTATTTT
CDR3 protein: CAISGKVGTESSTDTQYF

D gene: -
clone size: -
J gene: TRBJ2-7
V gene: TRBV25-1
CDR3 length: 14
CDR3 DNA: TGTGCCAGCAGTGAACCAGGTACCCCCTACGAGCAGTACTTC
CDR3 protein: CASSEPGTPYEQYF

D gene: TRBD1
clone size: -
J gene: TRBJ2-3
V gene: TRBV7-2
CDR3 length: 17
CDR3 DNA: TGTGCCAGCAGCTTAGACTCCGGGACAGGGGGCACAGATACGCAGTATTTT
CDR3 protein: CASSLDSGTGGTDTQYF

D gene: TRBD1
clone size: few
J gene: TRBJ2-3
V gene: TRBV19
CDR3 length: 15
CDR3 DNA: TGTGCCAGTAGTATGGGGGACAGTCCCACAGATACGCAGTATTTT
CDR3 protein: CASSMGDSPTDTQYF

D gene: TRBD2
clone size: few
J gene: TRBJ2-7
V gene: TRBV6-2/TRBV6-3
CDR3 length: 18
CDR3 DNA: TGTGCCAGCAGAAGTACCCTGGGACTAGCGGGACTACAGTACGAGCAGTACTTC
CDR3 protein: CASRSTLGLAGLQYEQYF

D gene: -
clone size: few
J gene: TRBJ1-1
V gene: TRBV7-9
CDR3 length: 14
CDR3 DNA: TGTGCCAGCAGGGACCCCGGTTGGGGCGGTGAAGCTTTCTTT
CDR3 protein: CASRDPGWGGEAFF

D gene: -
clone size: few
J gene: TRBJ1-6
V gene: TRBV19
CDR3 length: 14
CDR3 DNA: TGTGCCAGTAGTATACGGTTTGCTGATTCACCCCTCCACTTT
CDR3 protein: CASSIRFADSPLHF

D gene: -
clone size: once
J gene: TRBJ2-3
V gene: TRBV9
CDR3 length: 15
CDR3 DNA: TGTGCCAGCAGCGTGACAATTAGGGAGACAGATACGCAGTATTTT
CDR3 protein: CASSVTIRETDTQYF

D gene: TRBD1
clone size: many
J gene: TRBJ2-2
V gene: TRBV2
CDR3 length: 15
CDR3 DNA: TGTGCCAGCAGAGTCGGGACAGTTAACACCGGGGAGCTGTTTTTT
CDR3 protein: CASRVGTVNTGELFF

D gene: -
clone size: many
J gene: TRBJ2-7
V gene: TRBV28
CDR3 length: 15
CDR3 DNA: TGTGCCAGCAGTTACCCCTACAGGGTACACTACGAGCAGTACTTC
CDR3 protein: CASSYPYRVHYEQYF

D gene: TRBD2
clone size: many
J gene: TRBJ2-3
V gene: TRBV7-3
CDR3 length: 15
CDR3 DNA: TGTGCCAGCAGCTTTCTAGCGGGAGTCGCAGATACGCAGTATTTT
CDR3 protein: CASSFLAGVADTQYF

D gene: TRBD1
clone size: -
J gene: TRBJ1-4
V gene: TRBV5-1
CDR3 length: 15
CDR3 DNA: TGCGCCAGCAGCTGGGGACAGGGAATACAGGAAAAACTGTTTTTT
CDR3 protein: CASSWGQGIQEKLFF

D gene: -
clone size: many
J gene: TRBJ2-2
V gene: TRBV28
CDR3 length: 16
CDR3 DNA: TGTGCCAGCAGTTATACGCCGGGACTTGTCACCGGGGAGCTGTTTTTT
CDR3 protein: CASSYTPGLVTGELFF

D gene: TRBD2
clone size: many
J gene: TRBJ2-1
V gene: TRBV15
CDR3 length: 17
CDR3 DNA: TGTGCCACCAGCAGAGTGCGGTCTAGCGGGAGTGGGGATGAGCAGTTCTTC
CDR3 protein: CATSRVRSSGSGDEQFF

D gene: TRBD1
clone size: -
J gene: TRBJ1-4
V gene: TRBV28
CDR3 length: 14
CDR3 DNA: TGTGCCAGCAGTTCACAGGGGCGAGGGGAAAAACTGTTTTTT
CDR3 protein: CASSSQGRGEKLFF

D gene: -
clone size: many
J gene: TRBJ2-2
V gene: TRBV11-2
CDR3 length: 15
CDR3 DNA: TGTGCCAGCAGCTCCGCCGGACTTCACACCGGGGAGCTGTTTTTT
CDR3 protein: CASSSAGLHTGELFF

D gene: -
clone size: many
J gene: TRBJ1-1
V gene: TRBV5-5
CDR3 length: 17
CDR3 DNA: TGTGCCAGCAGCCCCATCACGGGGGTCGGAAGGGACACTGAAGCTTTCTTT
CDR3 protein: CASSPITGVGRDTEAFF

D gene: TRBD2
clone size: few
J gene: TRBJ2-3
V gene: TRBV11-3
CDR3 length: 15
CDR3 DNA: TGTGCCAGCAGCTTTATCGCGGGGGAACTAGATACGCAGTATTTT
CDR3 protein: CASSFIAGELDTQYF

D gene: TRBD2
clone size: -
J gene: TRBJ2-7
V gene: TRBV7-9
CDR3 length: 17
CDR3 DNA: TGTGCCAGCAGCTTAGATTCAGCCGGGACTAGCGGCTACGAGCAGTACTTC
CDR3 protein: CASSLDSAGTSGYEQYF

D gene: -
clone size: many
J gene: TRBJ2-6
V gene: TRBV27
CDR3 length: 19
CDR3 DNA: TGTGCCAGCAGCCCACTTTACATTTCCAGGGGTTCCGGGGCCAACGTCCTGACTTTC
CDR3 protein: CASSPLYISRGSGANVLTF

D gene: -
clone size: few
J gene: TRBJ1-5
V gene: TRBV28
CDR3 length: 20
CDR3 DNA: TGTGCCAGCAGTTTATCAATGTGGAGACCGGACACTAGTCGGAATCAGCCCCAGCATTTT
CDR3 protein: CASSLSMWRPDTSRNQPQHF

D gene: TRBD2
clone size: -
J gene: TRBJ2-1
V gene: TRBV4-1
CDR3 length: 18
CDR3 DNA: TGCGCCAGCAGCCAAGCCCAGACTAGCGGATATTCCTACAATGAGCAGTTCTTC
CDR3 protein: CASSQAQTSGYSYNEQFF